This T cell receptor beta chain derives from a study of blood T cells in healthy people across ages (dated by TCRdb to the mid-2010s). For context, the study as a whole: In model experiments, template switching captured roughly one uniquely barcoded TCR beta cDNA molecule for every two T cells. The study measured age-related changes in TCR beta repertoire diversity using deep sequencing normalized with unique cDNA molecular identifiers. Four age groups were formed from the donors: young (average approximately 15 years), middle-aged (less than 40), aged (under 70) and long-lived (more than 75). To avoid experimental bias, donors of different ages were randomly spread across the sequencing lanes. The study analyzed two additional independent replicas of 1 million unique cDNA reads from the same blood draw for two donors, one aged 18 to 30 and one aged 80 or older.

Libraries came from 5' RACE. A second PCR of roughly 7 to 12 cycles was performed with a sample-barcoded 5' primer and a J-beta primer mix. Each TCR beta cDNA molecule received a unique molecular identifier from a template-switch 5' adaptor carrying 12 random nucleotides. Each sample yielded at least 2.5 million CDR3-containing paired-end reads. First-strand cDNA synthesis was performed from all RNA using the Mint cDNA synthesis kit, with priming by a TRBC-specific oligonucleotide. Following uracil-DNA glycosylase treatment, a first 18-cycle PCR with universal primers M1SS and BC2_uni_R was performed on all cDNA. In the source study's methods: Normalization of each sample was performed by random selection of 1 million high-quality reads, each carrying a distinct molecular identifier. Reads sharing molecular identifiers were discarded rather than binned into consensus sequences. MiTCR, set to a Q25 quality threshold and the strictest error-elimination algorithm, was used for CDR3 identification, clonotype clustering and error correction. Lower-bound total TCR beta diversity was estimated with a nonparametric unseen species model using Euler transformation. The raw public reads went through TCRdb reprocessing: fastp at Q25, MiXCR clone calling, in-frame beta chains kept. Rows are combined by CDR3 protein, so each entry shows the most common genes and DNA. TCRdb assigned the V and J calls; the authors' analysis was not used. This sample has approximately 2,000,000 distinct CDR3 sequences in its table, and about 39% of those were observed once. The top ten clonotypes cover under 30% of the sample.

V and J are truncated by 5 bases and 6 bases respectively, leaving an intervening sequence of 19 bases. Counted from cysteine to phenylalanine, this CDR3 has 15 amino acids. The kept DNA is CDR3 alone, 45 bases in frame from the first base. CDR1 and CDR2, per the germline V gene, are SGHVS and FNYEAQ. Systemically healthy Caucasian individuals from Russia, some 36 in total and aged about 6 to 90 years, were included as donors. Around 10 milliliters of peripheral blood were drawn from each donor into EDTA-treated Vacutainer tubes. Ficoll-Paque density-gradient centrifugation was used to isolate PBMCs, with at least 6 million obtained per sample. Total RNA was extracted from PBMCs with Trizol reagent, with at least 6 micrograms obtained per sample. For every donor, flow cytometry on a PBMC aliquot measured the percentage of naive CD45RAhigh/CD27high T cells. Concerning this clonotype itself: Its target antigen remains unknown. No much larger clonotype is one base removed from it; base qualities were not supplied.

The investigation overall reported the following: Observed TCR beta diversity per million T cells fell roughly linearly with age, and a significant reduction was already apparent by age roughly 40. Observed TCR beta diversity correlated strongly with the percentage of naive T cells measured by flow cytometry. Since profiling was done on bulk unsorted PBMCs, naive and antigen-experienced compartments could not be conclusively compared. Compared with the aged group, the long-lived group had more naive CD4+ T cells, fewer expanded clones and increased TCR diversity, a pattern suggesting age selection. Estimates of total diversity from one million sequenced T cells were regarded as lower bounds and underestimates. The CMV infection status of donors was not known, potentially confounding age-related changes in expanded clonotypes.

The sequence joins TRBV7-6 to TRBJ1-2; perhaps TRBD1 is the D gene, with 6 bases matching. The TCR comes from a human donor in good health. Material: blood. The base sequence is TGTGCCAGCAGCCTGACACAGGGAGGGGAGCATGGCTACACCTTC. This codes for CASSLTQGGEHGYTF.